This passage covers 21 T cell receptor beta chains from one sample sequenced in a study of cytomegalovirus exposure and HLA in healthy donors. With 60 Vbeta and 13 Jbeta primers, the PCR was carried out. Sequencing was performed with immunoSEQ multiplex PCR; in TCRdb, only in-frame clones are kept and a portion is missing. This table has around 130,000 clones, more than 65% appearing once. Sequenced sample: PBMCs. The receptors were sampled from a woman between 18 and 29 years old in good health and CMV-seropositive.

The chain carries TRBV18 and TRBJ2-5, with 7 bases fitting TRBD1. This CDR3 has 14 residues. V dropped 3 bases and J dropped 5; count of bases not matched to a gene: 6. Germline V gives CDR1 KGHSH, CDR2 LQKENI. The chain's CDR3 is CASSPQQGWETQYF. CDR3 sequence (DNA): TGTGCCAGCTCACCGCAACAGGGGTGGGAGACCCAGTACTTC.

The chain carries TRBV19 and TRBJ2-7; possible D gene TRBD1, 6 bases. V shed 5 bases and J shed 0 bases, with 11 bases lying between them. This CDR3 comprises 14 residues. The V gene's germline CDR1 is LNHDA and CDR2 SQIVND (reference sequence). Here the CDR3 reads CASSLGQLSYEQYF. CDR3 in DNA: TGTGCCAGTAGTTTAGGACAGCTCTCCTACGAGCAGTACTTC.

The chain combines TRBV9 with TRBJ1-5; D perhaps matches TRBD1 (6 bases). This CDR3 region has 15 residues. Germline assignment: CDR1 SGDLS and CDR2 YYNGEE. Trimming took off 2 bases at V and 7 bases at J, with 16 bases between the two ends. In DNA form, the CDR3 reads TGTGCCAGCAGCGTCAGGTGGGGGCTCGGCCAGCCCCAGCATTTT. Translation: CASSVRWGLGQPQHF.

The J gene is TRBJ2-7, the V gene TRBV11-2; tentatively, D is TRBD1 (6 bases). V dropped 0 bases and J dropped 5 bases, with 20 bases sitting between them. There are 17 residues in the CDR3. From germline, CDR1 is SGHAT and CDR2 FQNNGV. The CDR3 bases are TGTGCCAGCAGCTTAGACCTGGCCAGGGGCAATTTGGACGAGCAGTACTTC. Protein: CASSLDLARGNLDEQYF. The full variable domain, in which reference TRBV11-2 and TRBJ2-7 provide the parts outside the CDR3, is EAGVAQSPRYKIIEKRQSVAFWCNPISGHATLYWYQQILGQGPKLLIQFQNNGVVDDSQLPKDRFSAERLKGVDSTLKIQPAKLEDSAVYLCASSLDLARGNLDEQYFGPGTRLTVT.

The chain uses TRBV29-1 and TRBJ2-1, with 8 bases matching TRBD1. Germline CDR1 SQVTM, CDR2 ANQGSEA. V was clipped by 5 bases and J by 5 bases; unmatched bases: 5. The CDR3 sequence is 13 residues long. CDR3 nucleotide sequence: TGCAGCGTTAAGGGGACAGGTCACAATGAGCAGTTCTTC. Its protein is CSVKGTGHNEQFF.

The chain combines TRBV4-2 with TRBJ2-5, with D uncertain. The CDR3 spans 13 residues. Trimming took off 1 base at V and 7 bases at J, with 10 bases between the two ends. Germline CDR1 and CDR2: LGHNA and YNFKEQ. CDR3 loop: CASSQGQFGTQYF. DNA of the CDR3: TGTGCCAGCAGCCAAGGACAATTCGGGACCCAGTACTTC.

CDR3 region: CASSYQGNTGELFF. CDR3 sequence (DNA): TGTGCCAGCAGTTACCAGGGCAACACCGGGGAGCTGTTTTTT. V is TRBV6-5 and J is TRBJ2-2; D perhaps matches TRBD1 (5 bases). The CDR3 contains 14 residues. Trimming removed 2 bases from V and 2 bases from J, with 6 bases in between. The germline CDR1 and CDR2 sequences are MNHEY and SVGAGI.

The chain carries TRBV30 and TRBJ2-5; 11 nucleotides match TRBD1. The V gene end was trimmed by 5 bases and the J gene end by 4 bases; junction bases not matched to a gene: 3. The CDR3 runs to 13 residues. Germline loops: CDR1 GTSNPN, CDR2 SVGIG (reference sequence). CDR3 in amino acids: CAWAGTGGETQYF. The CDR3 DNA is TGTGCCTGGGCAGGGACAGGGGGAGAGACCCAGTACTTC.

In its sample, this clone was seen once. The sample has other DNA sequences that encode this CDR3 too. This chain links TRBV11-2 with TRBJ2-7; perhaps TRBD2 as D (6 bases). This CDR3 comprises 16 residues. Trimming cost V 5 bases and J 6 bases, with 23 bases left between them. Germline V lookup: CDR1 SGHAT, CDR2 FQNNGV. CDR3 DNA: TGTGCCAGCAGCCCTGGACTGGCGGGGACCTATTGCGAGCAGTACTTC. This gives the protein CASSPGLAGTYCEQYF.

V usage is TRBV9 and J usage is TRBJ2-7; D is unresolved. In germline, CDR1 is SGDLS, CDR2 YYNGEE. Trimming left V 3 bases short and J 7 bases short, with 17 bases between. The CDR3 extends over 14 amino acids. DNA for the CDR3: TGTGCCAGCAGCGCTCTCGAGACATTTGGGGAGCAGTACTTC. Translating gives CASSALETFGEQYF.

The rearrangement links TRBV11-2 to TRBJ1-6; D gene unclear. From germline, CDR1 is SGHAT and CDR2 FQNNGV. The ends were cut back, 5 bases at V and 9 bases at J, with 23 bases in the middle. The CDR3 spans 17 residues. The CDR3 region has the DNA TGTGCCAGCAGCGCCCCCATGGGTGAGGTCTTGGGTTCACCCCTCCACTTT. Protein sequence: CASSAPMGEVLGSPLHF.

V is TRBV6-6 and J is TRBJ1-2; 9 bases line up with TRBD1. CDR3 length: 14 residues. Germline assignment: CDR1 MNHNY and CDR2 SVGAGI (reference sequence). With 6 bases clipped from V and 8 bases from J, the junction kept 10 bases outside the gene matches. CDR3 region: CASRIGTGLDGYTF. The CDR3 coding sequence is TGTGCCAGCAGGATCGGGACAGGGTTAGACGGCTACACCTTC.

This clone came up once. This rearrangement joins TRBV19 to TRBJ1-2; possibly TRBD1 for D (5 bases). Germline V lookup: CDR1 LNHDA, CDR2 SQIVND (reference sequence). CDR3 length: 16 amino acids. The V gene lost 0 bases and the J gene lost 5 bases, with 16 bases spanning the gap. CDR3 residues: CASSIDFATDFYGYTF. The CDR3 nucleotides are TGTGCCAGTAGTATAGATTTCGCGACAGATTTTTATGGCTACACCTTC. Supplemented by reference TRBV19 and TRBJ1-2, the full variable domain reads DGGITQSPKYLFRKEGQNVTLSCEQNLNHDAMYWYRQDPGQGLRLIYYSQIVNDFQKGDIAEGYSVSREKKESFPLTVTSAQKNPTAFYLCASSIDFATDFYGYTFGSGTRLTVV.

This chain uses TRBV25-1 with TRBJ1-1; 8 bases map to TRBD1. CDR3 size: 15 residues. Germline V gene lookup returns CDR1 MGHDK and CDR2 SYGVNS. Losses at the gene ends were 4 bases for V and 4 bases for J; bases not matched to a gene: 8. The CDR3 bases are TGTGCCAGCAGTGGACAGGGGAGTTTGAGCACTGAAGCTTTCTTT. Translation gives CASSGQGSLSTEAFF.

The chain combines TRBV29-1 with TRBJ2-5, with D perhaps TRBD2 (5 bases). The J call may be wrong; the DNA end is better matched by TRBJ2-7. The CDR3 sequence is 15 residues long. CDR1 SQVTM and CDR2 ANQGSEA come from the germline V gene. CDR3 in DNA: TGCAGCGTTGAACTTCGGACGGGGTCTTCCTACGAGCAGTACTTC. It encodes CSVELRTGSSYEQYF.

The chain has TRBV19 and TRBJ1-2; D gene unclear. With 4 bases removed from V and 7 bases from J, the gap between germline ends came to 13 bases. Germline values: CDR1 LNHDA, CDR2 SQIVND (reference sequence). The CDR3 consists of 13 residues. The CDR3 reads CASSTPASLGYTF. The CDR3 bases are TGTGCCAGTAGTACCCCTGCGAGCCTTGGCTACACCTTC.

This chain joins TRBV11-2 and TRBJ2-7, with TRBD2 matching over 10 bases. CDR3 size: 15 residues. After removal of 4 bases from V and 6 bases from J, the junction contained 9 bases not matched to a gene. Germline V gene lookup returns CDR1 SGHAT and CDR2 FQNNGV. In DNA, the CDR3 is TGTGCCAGCAGCTCCAGCGGGGGGGCCTCTCTCGAGCAGTACTTC. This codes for CASSSSGGASLEQYF.

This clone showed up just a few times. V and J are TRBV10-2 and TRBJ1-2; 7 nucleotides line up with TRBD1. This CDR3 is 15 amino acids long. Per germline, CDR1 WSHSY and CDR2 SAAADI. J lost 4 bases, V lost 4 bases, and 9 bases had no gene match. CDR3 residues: CASSVQGRDSYGYTF. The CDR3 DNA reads TGCGCCAGCAGTGTTCAGGGAAGGGACAGCTATGGCTACACCTTC.

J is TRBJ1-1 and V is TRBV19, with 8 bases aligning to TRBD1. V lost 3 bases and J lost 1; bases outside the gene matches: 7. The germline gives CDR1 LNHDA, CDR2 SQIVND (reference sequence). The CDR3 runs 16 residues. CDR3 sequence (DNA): TGTGCCAGTAGTATTGGGGCAGGGGGCGCGAACACTGAAGCTTTCTTT. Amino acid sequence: CASSIGAGGANTEAFF.

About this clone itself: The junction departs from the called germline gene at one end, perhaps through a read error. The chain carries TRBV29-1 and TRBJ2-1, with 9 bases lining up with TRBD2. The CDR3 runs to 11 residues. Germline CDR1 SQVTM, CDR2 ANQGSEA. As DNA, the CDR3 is TGCAGCGTAGAAGCGGGGGGAGAGCAGTTCTTC. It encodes CSVEAGGEQFF.

The CDR3 DNA is TGTGCCAGCAGCAGAGGGGGAAGCACAGATACGCAGTATTTT. It encodes CASSRGGSTDTQYF. The chain carries TRBV11-1 and TRBJ2-3, with a weak D call TRBD1 (6 bases). The CDR3 covers 14 residues. Germline assignment: CDR1 SGHAT and CDR2 FQDESV (reference sequence). V was clipped by 5 bases and J by 0 bases, with 9 bases between them.